This T cell receptor (beta chain) was profiled in a study of T cells in Graves' hyperthyroidism and ophthalmopathy. Germline CDR1 and CDR2: SEHNR and FQNEAQ (reference sequence). Between the trimmed V and J ends, which lost 5 bases and 4 bases, there was a span of 12 bases. The CDR3 loop spans 14 amino acids. Study-wide points: Among clonotypes expanded in thyroid above 0.001, most were also found in blood.

The investigators amplified TCR beta CDR3 regions from RNA transcripts. An initial round of RT-PCR targeting the TCR CDR3 relied on the HTBI primer set. TCRdb reanalysed the multiplex PCR reads using MiXCR and keeps one entry per CDR3 protein. This table has 250,000 or so distinct CDR3 sequences, over 12% appearing once. About this clonotype itself: Its target is not known.

Diagnosis of hyperthyroidism was new in patients aged 18 to 65, and its duration was under 2 months. The sample of blood was obtained at first hyperthyroidism diagnosis (before any ophthalmopathy symptoms). This receptor was identified in a woman between 45 and 65 years old with Graves' hyperthyroidism that later progressed to Graves' ophthalmopathy. The chain employs TRBV7-9 and TRBJ2-4; possible D gene TRBD1, 6 bases. The sequenced material came from blood. CDR3 sequence (DNA): TGTGCCAGCAGCCACCGGGACACTAAAAACATTCAGTACTTC. As protein: CASSHRDTKNIQYF.